This T cell receptor (beta chain) is from a study of cytomegalovirus exposure and HLA in healthy donors. PCR was performed using 60 Vbeta and 13 Jbeta primers. Assay: immunoSEQ multiplex PCR; the TCRdb copy retains only in-frame clones and omits some. The sample has approximately 110,000 clones; 70% to 80% are singletons. This clonotype was obtained from a woman between 25 and 40 years old in good health and CMV-seropositive. Source material: PBMCs.

The CDR3 nucleotides read TGTGCCAGCAGCGGGGACAGCCGGGGATACGAGCAGTACTTC. Amino acids: CASSGDSRGYEQYF. The gene calls are TRBV9 and TRBJ2-7, with TRBD1 matching over 7 bases. The V segment lost 3 bases and the J segment 4 bases; nucleotides outside the gene matches: 7. Germline assignment: CDR1 SGDLS and CDR2 YYNGEE. The CDR3 is made up of 14 amino acids.